This TCR beta chain was recovered during a study of human T cells and chemical hapten exposure (dated by TCRdb to 2020 to 2023). About the investigation overall: For sensitization, 2% DPC in acetone was applied to a 2 cm by 2 cm area of upper inner arm skin. Weekly therapeutic DPC doses were additionally applied to the scalp of patients throughout the approximately 24-week study period. Patch testing was performed on the upper back with Finn chambers containing 0.01% DPC, and the patch tests were scored after 6 days according to International Contact Dermatitis Research Group standards. The patient cohort, mostly female, included alopecia areata with under or over 50% scalp involvement, alopecia totalis and alopecia universalis. Libraries were pooled for sequencing, and per-sample TCR yields varied mainly because of small differences in library volumes within the pool. The study tracked peripheral blood TCR repertoire changes in vivo during primary and secondary sensitization to the hapten diphenylcyclopropenone (DPC) in alopecia patients. Blood was sampled from patients pre-sensitization (week 0) and at 2, 6 and about 24 weeks after DPC sensitization. About 27 alopecia patients gave blood for TCR sequencing at one to four time points (pre-sensitization, 2, 6 and 24 weeks).

The junction carries 15 bases between V and J, which are trimmed by 1 base and 2 bases respectively. The germline V gene supplies CDR1 SGHTA and CDR2 FQGNSA. Counted from cysteine to phenylalanine, this CDR3 has 16 amino acids. Kept here is only the CDR3 DNA, which spans 48 bases and is read in frame from base 1. The time point label of this sample denotes: patch test 1, 2 weeks after DPC sensitization. The treatment or condition label, as the study defines it: therapeutic diphenylcyclopropenone sensitization with weekly scalp DPC. Blood at each patch-test visit was drawn before the patch test was applied. Patients were eligible if aged 18 to 70, diagnosed with alopecia and judged suitable for DPC therapy, and pregnant patients were excluded. Unfractionated whole blood was collected in Tempus Blood RNA tubes, and total RNA was extracted from that blood. Library preparation employed RACE. TCRdb records NextSeq 500 as the sequencer. Library preparation attached unique molecular identifiers to individual cDNA molecules for quantitative, reproducible TCR counting. For every blood RNA sample, sequencing covered both the TCR alpha and TCR beta chains. For the original study's pipeline: The median number of TCRs per sample was 95,638, ranging from 23,224 to 690,600. V, J and CDR3 annotation of the TCR reads was performed with the Decombinator software suite. For the PS versus PT1 abundance plots, all samples were subsampled to the same number of TCRs (28,000). TCRs were defined as expanded if absent before sensitization and observed at least eight times at the 2-week time point. TCRdb trimmed the raw reads at Q25, called clones with MiXCR and kept productive beta chains. Duplicate CDR3 protein sequences are folded into a single record with the most common DNA and genes. These V and J calls originate from TCRdb's pipeline instead of the authors' own analysis. The sample table records 85,000 or so distinct CDR3 sequences; around a tenth of these occur just once. Of the sample, approximately 4% is held by the ten largest clones.

Points the paper makes about the study in general: Patch test score was positively correlated with the number of PT1 expanded TCRs, with significance at thresholds 8, 16 and 32 but not at 4. Repeated subsampling changed both the strength of the expansion versus patch-test correlation and the threshold at which the correlation became significant. All patients had alopecia, a presumed autoimmune disease, so their immune response might differ from that of healthy individuals. Compared with pre-sensitization or healthy control sets, expanded TCRs formed significantly more large CDR3 similarity clusters, which is consistent with antigen-driven responses. No change with DPC sensitization was found in the number of TCRs above 1 in 1000 frequency, and no evidence of global repertoire structure alterations was found.

Of note for this clonotype: The antigen this receptor binds is unknown. No quality values exist for individual bases; no much larger clone is one base distant.

This TCR was sampled from a woman in her 50s with alopecia areata. Some clones in this sample may be carry-over from other donors' samples. This material consisted of whole blood, taken in connection with sensitization to the hapten diphenylcyclopropenone (DPC). The chain links TRBV7-2 with TRBJ2-7, with an unclear D gene assignment. The DNA sequence is given as TGTGCCAGCAGCTTAGTTTCAGCCGTGGCGGCCTACGAGCAGTACTTC. Translated, this gives CASSLVSAVAAYEQYF.